Below are 23 T cell receptor beta chains sequenced from a single sample in a study of identical twins. TCRdb re-analysed the 5' RACE reads in MiXCR, keeping a single row per CDR3 protein. The sample has fewer than 900,000 distinct CDR3 sequences, about 20% seen once; the top ten hold about 4.5%. This sample was also put to use in a study of T cells expressing NK-cell markers.

Sample: PBMCs. These TCRs come from a woman aged 18-29 years in good health.

The sample holds a few counts of this clonotype. J is TRBJ2-7 and V is TRBV5-1, with 7 bases that match TRBD1. Germline CDR1 reads SGHRS; CDR2 reads YFSETQ. V trimming: 4 bases; J trimming: 5 bases; junction bases outside the gene matches: 3. This CDR3 comprises 12 residues. DNA for the CDR3: TGCGCCAGCAGCCATACAGGGGACGAGCAGTACTTC. Translated, it gives CASSHTGDEQYF.

The rearrangement joins TRBV6-2 or TRBV6-3 to TRBJ2-3, with D maybe TRBD2 (5 bases). Germline CDR1 reads MNHEY; CDR2 reads SVGEGT. This CDR3 is 15 amino acids long. The V end was cut by 5 bases, the J end by 1 base, with 13 bases between. The CDR3 sequence: CASSTGLGGTDTQYF. CDR3 in DNA: TGTGCCAGCAGTACGGGTTTGGGAGGCACAGATACGCAGTATTTT.

Only a few counts were recorded for this clonotype. V is TRBV12-3 or TRBV12-4 and J is TRBJ2-7; a possible D gene is TRBD2 (6 bases). This CDR3 is 12 amino acids long. V was trimmed by 5 bases and J by 10 bases, leaving 15 bases between them. DNA of the CDR3: TGTGCCAGCAGTGCGACTAAGGACTACCAGTACTTC. Protein sequence: CASSATKDYQYF.

This clonotype was seen only a few times. This CDR3 is CASSLDVSYEKLFF. The CDR3, as DNA: TGTGCCAGCAGCTTAGACGTTAGCTATGAAAAACTGTTTTTT. V and J are TRBV7-2 and TRBJ1-4; no definite D call. V was shortened by 1 base and J by 6 bases, with 9 bases between the two germline ends. The V gene's germline CDR1 is SGHTA and CDR2 FQGNSA. This CDR3 has 14 amino acids. Based on the CDR3 plus reference TRBV7-2 and TRBJ1-4, the full variable domain is GAGVSQSPSNKVTEKGKDVELRCDPISGHTALYWYRQSLGQGLEFLIYFQGNSAPDKSGLPSDRFSAERTGGSVSTLTIQRTQQEDSAVYLCASSLDVSYEKLFFGSGTQLSVL.

This chain connects TRBV12-3 or TRBV12-4 to TRBJ1-2; no definite D call. The V gene lost 3 bases and the J gene lost 4 bases, with 21 bases spanning the gap. This CDR3 region has 17 residues. In DNA, the CDR3 is TGTGCCAGCAGTTTTGGCCGATTTGGAACAGCGTTCTATGGCTACACCTTC. Protein: CASSFGRFGTAFYGYTF.

This clonotype was found a few times. The chain combines TRBV7-2 with TRBJ2-3; the D is unclear. Trimming shortened V by 1 base and J by 2 bases, and 4 bases separated the two germline ends. Germline assignment: CDR1 SGHTA and CDR2 FQGNSA. CDR3 length: 13 amino acids. In DNA form, the CDR3 reads TGTGCCAGCAGCTTAGTAAACACAGATACGCAGTATTTT. Its translation is CASSLVNTDTQYF.

This clonotype was seen a handful of times. The chain uses TRBV6-1 and TRBJ2-1; 7 bases match TRBD2. Germline CDR1 reads MNHNS; CDR2 reads SASEGT. The CDR3 length is 15 residues. V gave up 6 bases and J gave up 5 bases; unmatched junction bases: 10. Here the CDR3 reads CASRGEFSGNNEQFF. CDR3 nucleotides: TGTGCCAGCAGAGGGGAATTCAGCGGGAACAATGAGCAGTTCTTC.

This chain connects TRBV6-2 or TRBV6-3 to TRBJ2-7; D unclear. Between the trimmed V and J ends, which lost 6 bases and 3 bases, there was a span of 15 bases. The CDR3 runs 14 residues. The germline V gene has CDR1 MNHEY and CDR2 SVGEGT. The DNA for the CDR3 is TGTGCCAGCAGGTTGGCCGAACTCAACTACGAGCAGTACTTC. This codes for CASRLAELNYEQYF.

V and J are TRBV20-1 and TRBJ2-3, with 9 bases fitting TRBD2. Germline assignment: CDR1 DFQATT and CDR2 SNEGSKA (reference sequence). This CDR3 spans 14 amino acids. The V gene end was trimmed by 5 bases and the J gene end by 6 bases; junction bases not matched to a gene: 9. CDR3 DNA: TGCAGTGCTTCCAGCGCTAGCGGGGACGATACGCAGTATTTT. Amino acid sequence: CSASSASGDDTQYF.

This clonotype came up a few times. The CDR3 protein is CASRTTGQGGQYF. The DNA for the CDR3 is TGTGCCAGCAGGACGACAGGCCAGGGGGGGCAGTACTTC. V and J are TRBV6-6 and TRBJ2-7; D is possibly TRBD1 (7 bases). This CDR3 comprises 13 residues. V was pared by 6 bases and J by 9 bases, with 18 bases between. The germline gives CDR1 MNHNY, CDR2 SVGAGI (reference sequence).

This clonotype was detected only a few times. The V and J genes are TRBV6-5 and TRBJ2-7; D assignment may be TRBD1 or TRBD2 (6 bases each). V was clipped by 2 bases and J by 8 bases, with 19 bases between them. Per germline, CDR1 MNHEY and CDR2 SVGAGI. This CDR3 region has 15 residues. As DNA, the CDR3 is TGTGCCAGCAGTTACGGGGGGCCCGTCGGGTCCAAGCAGTACTTC. It specifies CASSYGGPVGSKQYF.

This clonotype was counted ten times or more. This chain uses TRBV12-3 or TRBV12-4 with TRBJ2-7; tentatively, D is TRBD2 (5 bases). Trimming removed 6 bases from V and 3 bases from J, with 15 bases in between. The CDR3 extends over 14 amino acids. The CDR3 region has the DNA TGTGCCAGCAGATACCAAGCAGGAGGCTACGAGCAGTACTTC. It yields the protein CASRYQAGGYEQYF.

V gene TRBV6-5 combines with J gene TRBJ1-2, with unresolved D. Germline CDR1 MNHEY, CDR2 SVGAGI. The CDR3 sequence is 15 residues long. V was clipped by 6 bases and J by 6 bases, with 20 bases between them. This CDR3 reads CASSYLPGFGNGYTF. DNA for the CDR3: TGTGCCAGCAGCTACCTACCGGGATTTGGGAATGGCTACACCTTC.

This clonotype turned up a few times. This chain connects TRBV6-2 or TRBV6-3 to TRBJ2-1; tentative D call: TRBD2 (6 bases). V was pared by 1 base and J by 0 bases, with 7 bases between. The CDR3 contains 15 residues. Germline CDR1 MNHEY, CDR2 SVGEGT. CDR3 loop: CASSYLAASYNEQFF. The CDR3 coding sequence is TGTGCCAGCAGTTACTTAGCGGCCTCCTACAATGAGCAGTTCTTC.

The chain uses TRBV20-1 and TRBJ2-5, with 7 bases lining up with TRBD2. CDR1 is DFQATT, CDR2 SNEGSKA, per germline (reference sequence). This CDR3 is 15 amino acids long. J lost 2 bases, V lost 1 base, and 7 bases had no gene match. The CDR3 nucleotides are TGCAGTGCTAGAGGTTTGTCTAGCGGTCAAGAGACCCAGTACTTC. Its protein is CSARGLSSGQETQYF.

The V gene is TRBV5-5, the J gene TRBJ2-5, with 9 bases matching TRBD2. The CDR3 has 16 residues. CDR1 and CDR2 from the germline V gene are SGHKS and YYEKEE (reference sequence). Trimming at V came to 2 bases and at J to 4 bases, leaving 9 bases not matched to a gene. The CDR3 loop reads CASSFFPSGNRETQYF. CDR3 bases: TGTGCCAGCAGCTTTTTCCCTAGCGGGAATCGAGAGACCCAGTACTTC.

This chain connects TRBV27 to TRBJ2-7; the D gene is possibly TRBD1 (6 bases). Trimming took off 4 bases at V and 0 bases at J, with 16 bases between the two ends. The CDR3 has 16 residues. CDR1 MNHEY and CDR2 SMNVEV come from the germline V gene (reference sequence). This CDR3 reads CASSSHLTGSSYEQYF. CDR3 coding DNA: TGTGCCAGCAGTTCCCACCTCACAGGGAGCTCCTACGAGCAGTACTTC.

This clonotype has a handful of counts. The gene calls are TRBV3-1 and TRBJ2-7; tentatively, D is TRBD1 (5 bases). The CDR3 runs 16 residues. Trimming shortened V by 6 bases and J by 3 bases, and 21 bases separated the two germline ends. Per the germline V gene, CDR1 is LGHDT and CDR2 is YNNKEL (reference sequence). In DNA form, the CDR3 reads TGTGCCAGCAGTGTAGCATATGGTACAGGAGACTACGAGCAGTACTTC. Amino acids: CASSVAYGTGDYEQYF.

The chain is built from TRBV20-1 and TRBJ1-2, with TRBD1 identical over 10 bases. Per the germline V gene, CDR1 is DFQATT and CDR2 is SNEGSKA (reference sequence). The CDR3 contains 15 residues. Trimming cost V 6 bases and J 2 bases; bases outside gene matches: 9. The CDR3 reads CSATTGGKGNYGYTF. The CDR3 bases are TGCAGTGCGACGACAGGGGGCAAAGGAAACTATGGCTACACCTTC.

A few counts support this clonotype. This rearrangement joins TRBV19 to TRBJ2-7; tentative D call: TRBD1 (5 bases). The germline CDR1 and CDR2 sequences are LNHDA and SQIVND (reference sequence). The CDR3 contains 14 residues. With 6 bases removed from V and 3 bases from J, the gap between germline ends came to 15 bases. CDR3 sequence: CASSRGLGDYEQYF. CDR3 coding DNA: TGTGCCAGTAGCCGCGGTCTAGGGGACTACGAGCAGTACTTC. Looking up the rest from reference TRBV19 and TRBJ2-7 gives the full variable domain: DGGITQSPKYLFRKEGQNVTLSCEQNLNHDAMYWYRQDPGQGLRLIYYSQIVNDFQKGDIAEGYSVSREKKESFPLTVTSAQKNPTAFYLCASSRGLGDYEQYFGPGTRLTVT.

The table lists this clonotype with many counts. The rearrangement uses TRBV27 and TRBJ2-3; possible D gene TRBD2, 6 bases. This CDR3 comprises 17 residues. Trimming pared 3 bases from V and 0 bases from J, leaving 16 bases between. Germline lookup yields CDR1 MNHEY and CDR2 SMNVEV (reference sequence). CDR3 bases: TGTGCCAGCAGTTTCGGCCTTGGCGGGGCTAGCACAGATACGCAGTATTTT. This sequence encodes CASSFGLGGASTDTQYF.

In this sample, this clonotype turned up a few times. The chain carries TRBV5-5 and TRBJ2-1; maybe TRBD2 (5 bases). The CDR3 has 15 residues. Between the trimmed V and J ends, which lost 4 bases and 4 bases, there was a span of 15 bases. Germline V gene lookup returns CDR1 SGHKS and CDR2 YYEKEE (reference sequence). CDR3 protein: CASSSSPDYYNEQFF. The DNA for the CDR3 is TGTGCCAGCAGCAGCAGCCCAGACTATTACAATGAGCAGTTCTTC.

The J gene is TRBJ2-7, the V gene TRBV12-3 or TRBV12-4; 10 nucleotides line up with TRBD2. V gave up 6 bases and J gave up 3 bases; unmatched junction bases: 8. The CDR3 runs to 15 residues. CDR3 in amino acids: CASRLSGTSDYEQYF. Written as DNA, the CDR3 is TGTGCCAGCAGGCTCTCCGGGACTAGCGACTACGAGCAGTACTTC.